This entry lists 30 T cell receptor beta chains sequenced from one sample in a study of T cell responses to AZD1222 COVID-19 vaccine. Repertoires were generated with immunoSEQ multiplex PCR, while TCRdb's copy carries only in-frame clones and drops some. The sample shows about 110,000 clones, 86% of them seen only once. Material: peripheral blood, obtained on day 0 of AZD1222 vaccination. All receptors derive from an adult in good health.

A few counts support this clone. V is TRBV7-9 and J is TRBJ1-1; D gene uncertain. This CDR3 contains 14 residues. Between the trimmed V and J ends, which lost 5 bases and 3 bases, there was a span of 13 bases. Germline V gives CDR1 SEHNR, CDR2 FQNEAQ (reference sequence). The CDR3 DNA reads TGTGCCAGCAGCCCCCCCGTCTTGGACACTGAAGCTTTCTTT. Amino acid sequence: CASSPPVLDTEAFF.

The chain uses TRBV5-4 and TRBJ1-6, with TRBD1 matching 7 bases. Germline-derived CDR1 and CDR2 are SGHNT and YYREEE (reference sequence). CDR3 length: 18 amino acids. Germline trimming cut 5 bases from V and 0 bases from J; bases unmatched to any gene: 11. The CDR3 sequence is CASSFRQGGGSYNSPLHF. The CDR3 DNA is TGTGCCAGCAGTTTTAGACAGGGAGGGGGCTCCTATAATTCACCCCTCCACTTT.

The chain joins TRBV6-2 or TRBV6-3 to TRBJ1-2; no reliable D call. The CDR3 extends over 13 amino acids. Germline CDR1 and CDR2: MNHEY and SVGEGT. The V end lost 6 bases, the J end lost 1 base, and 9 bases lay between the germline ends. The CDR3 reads CASSPRDNYGYTF. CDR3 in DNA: TGTGCCAGCAGCCCTAGGGATAACTATGGCTACACCTTC.

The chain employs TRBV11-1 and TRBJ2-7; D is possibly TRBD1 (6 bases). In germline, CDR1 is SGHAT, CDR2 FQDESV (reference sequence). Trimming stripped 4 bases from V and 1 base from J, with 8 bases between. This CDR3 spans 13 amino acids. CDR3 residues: CASSSTGSYEQYF. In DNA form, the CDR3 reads TGTGCCAGCAGCTCCACAGGGTCCTACGAGCAGTACTTC. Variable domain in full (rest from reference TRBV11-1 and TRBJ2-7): EAEVAQSPRYKITEKSQAVAFWCDPISGHATLYWYRQILGQGPELLVQFQDESVVDDSQLPKDRFSAERLKGVDSTLKIQPAELGDSAMYLCASSSTGSYEQYFGPGTRLTVT.

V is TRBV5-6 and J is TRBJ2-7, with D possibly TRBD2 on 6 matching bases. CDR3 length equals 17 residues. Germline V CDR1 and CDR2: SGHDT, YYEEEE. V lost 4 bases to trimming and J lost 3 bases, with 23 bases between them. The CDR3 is CASSIRPNVGTLYEQYF. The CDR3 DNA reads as TGTGCCAGCAGCATACGCCCTAATGTGGGGACTCTCTACGAGCAGTACTTC. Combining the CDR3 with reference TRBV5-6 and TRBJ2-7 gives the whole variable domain DAGVTQSPTHLIKTRGQQVTLRCSPKSGHDTVSWYQQALGQGPQFIFQYYEEEERQRGNFPDRFSGHQFPNYSSELNVNALLLGDSALYLCASSIRPNVGTLYEQYFGPGTRLTVT.

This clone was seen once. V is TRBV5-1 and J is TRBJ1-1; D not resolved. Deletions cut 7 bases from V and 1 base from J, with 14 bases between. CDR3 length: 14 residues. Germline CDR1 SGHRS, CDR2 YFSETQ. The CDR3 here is CASALGSTNTEAFF. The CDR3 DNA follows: TGCGCCAGCGCCCTGGGCAGCACGAACACTGAAGCTTTCTTT.

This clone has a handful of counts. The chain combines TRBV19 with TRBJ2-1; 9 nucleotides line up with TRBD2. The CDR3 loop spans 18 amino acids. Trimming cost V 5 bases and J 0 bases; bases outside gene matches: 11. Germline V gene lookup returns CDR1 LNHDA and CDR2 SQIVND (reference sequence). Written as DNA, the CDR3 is TGTGCCAGTAGTCCCGGAGTAGCGGGGGTAAGCTCCTACAATGAGCAGTTCTTC. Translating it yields CASSPGVAGVSSYNEQFF.

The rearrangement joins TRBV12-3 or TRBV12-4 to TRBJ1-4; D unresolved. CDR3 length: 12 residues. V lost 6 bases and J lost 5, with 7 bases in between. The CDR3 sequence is CASRFGNEKLFF. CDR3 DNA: TGTGCCAGCAGGTTCGGGAATGAAAAACTGTTTTTT.

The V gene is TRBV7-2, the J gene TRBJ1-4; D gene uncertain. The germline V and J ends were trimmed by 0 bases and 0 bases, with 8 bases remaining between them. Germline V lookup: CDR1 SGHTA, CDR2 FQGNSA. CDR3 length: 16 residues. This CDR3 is CASSLAQFATNEKLFF. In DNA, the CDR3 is TGTGCCAGCAGCTTAGCCCAGTTTGCAACTAATGAAAAACTGTTTTTT.

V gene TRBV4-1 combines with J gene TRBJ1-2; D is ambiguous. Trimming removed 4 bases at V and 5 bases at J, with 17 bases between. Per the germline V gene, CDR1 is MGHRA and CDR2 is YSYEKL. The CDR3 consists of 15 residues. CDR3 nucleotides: TGCGCCAGCAGCCGGGTAGACCGGGATGGGTATGGCTACACCTTC. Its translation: CASSRVDRDGYGYTF.

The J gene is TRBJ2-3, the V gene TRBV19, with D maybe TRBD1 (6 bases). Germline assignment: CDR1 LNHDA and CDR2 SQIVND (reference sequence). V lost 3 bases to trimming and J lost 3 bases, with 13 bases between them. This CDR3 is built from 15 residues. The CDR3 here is CASSITGPVTDTQYF. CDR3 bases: TGTGCCAGTAGTATCACAGGGCCGGTGACAGATACGCAGTATTTT.

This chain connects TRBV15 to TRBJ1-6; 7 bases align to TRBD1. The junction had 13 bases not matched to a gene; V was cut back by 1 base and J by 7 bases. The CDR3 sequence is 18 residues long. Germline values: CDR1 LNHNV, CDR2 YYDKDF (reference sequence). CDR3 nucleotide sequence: TGTGCCACCAGCAGAGCGGCCCCAGGGCAGGGGGAGAATTCACCCCTCCACTTT. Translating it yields CATSRAAPGQGENSPLHF.

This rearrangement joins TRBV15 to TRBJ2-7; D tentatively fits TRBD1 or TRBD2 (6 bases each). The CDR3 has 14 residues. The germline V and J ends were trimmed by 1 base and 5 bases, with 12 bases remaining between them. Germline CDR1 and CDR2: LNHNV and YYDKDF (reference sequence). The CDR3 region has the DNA TGTGCCACCAGCAGAGGGTCAGGGGAGGACGAGCAGTACTTC. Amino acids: CATSRGSGEDEQYF.

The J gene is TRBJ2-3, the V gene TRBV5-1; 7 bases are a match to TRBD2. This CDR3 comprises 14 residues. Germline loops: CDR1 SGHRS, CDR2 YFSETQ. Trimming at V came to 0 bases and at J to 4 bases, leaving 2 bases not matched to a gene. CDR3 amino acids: CASSLAGGADTQYF. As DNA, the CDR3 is TGCGCCAGCAGCTTGGCGGGGGGTGCAGATACGCAGTATTTT.

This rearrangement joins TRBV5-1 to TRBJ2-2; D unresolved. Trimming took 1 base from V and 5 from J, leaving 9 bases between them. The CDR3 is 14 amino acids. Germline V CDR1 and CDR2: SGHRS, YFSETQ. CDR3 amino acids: CASSLFGETGELFF. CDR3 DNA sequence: TGCGCCAGCAGCTTGTTTGGGGAAACCGGGGAGCTGTTTTTT.

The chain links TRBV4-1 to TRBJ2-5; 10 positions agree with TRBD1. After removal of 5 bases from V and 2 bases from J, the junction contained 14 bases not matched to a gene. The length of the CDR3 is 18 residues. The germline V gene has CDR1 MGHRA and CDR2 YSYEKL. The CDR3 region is CASSYAETGGGIQETQYF. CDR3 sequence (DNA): TGCGCCAGCAGCTACGCCGAGACAGGGGGCGGGATACAAGAGACCCAGTACTTC.

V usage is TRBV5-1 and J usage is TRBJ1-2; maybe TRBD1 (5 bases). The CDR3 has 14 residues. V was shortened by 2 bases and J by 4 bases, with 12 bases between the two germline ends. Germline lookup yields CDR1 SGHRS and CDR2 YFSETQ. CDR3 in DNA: TGCGCCAGCAGCTTAACTCCCGACAGCTATGGCTACACCTTC. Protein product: CASSLTPDSYGYTF.

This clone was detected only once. CDR3 DNA: TGTGCCAGCAGCTCGGGGGGGCAGAGTCAGCCCCAGCATTTT. This gives the protein CASSSGGQSQPQHF. The genes are TRBV3-1 (or the pseudogene TRBV3-2) and TRBJ1-5; tentative D call: TRBD1 (6 bases). V was shortened by 5 bases and J by 6 bases, with 14 bases between the two germline ends. Germline V gene lookup returns CDR1 LGHDT and CDR2 YNNKEL (reference sequence). The CDR3 is 14 residues long.

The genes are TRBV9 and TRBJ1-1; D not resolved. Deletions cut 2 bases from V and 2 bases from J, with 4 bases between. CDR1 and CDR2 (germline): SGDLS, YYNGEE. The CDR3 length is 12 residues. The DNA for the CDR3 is TGTGCCAGCAGCGTCCTAAACACTGAAGCTTTCTTT. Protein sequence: CASSVLNTEAFF.

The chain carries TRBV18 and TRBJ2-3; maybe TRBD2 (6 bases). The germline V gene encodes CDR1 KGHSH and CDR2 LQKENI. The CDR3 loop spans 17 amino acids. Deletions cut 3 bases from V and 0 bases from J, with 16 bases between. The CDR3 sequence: CASSPRPQRVSTDTQYF. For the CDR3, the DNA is TGTGCCAGCTCACCCAGGCCCCAGCGGGTGAGCACAGATACGCAGTATTTT.

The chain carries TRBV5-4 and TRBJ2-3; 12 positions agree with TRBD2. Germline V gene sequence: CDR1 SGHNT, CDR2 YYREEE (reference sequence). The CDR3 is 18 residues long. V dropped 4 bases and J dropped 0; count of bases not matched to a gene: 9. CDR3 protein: CASSTGLAGSTSTDTQYF. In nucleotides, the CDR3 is TGTGCCAGCAGCACAGGACTAGCGGGGTCAACGAGCACAGATACGCAGTATTTT.

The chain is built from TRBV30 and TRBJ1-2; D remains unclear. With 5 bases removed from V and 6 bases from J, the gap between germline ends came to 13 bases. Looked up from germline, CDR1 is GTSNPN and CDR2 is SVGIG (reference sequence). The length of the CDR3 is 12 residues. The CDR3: CAWGLTLHGYTF. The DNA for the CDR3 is TGTGCCTGGGGCCTCACCCTCCATGGCTACACCTTC. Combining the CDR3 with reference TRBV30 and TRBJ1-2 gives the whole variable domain SQTIHQWPATLVQPVGSPLSLECTVEGTSNPNLYWYRQAAGRGLQLLFYSVGIGQISSEVPQNLSASRPQDRQFILSSKKLLLSDSGFYLCAWGLTLHGYTFGSGTRLTVV.

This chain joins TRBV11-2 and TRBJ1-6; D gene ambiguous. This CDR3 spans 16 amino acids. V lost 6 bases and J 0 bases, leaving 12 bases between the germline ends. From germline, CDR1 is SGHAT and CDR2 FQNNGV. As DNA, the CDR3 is TGTGCCAGCAGATCCCAAGAAGCCTCCTATAATTCACCCCTCCACTTT. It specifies CASRSQEASYNSPLHF.

The CDR3 protein is CASSLKPWAGQLFF. CDR3 nucleotides: TGTGCCAGCAGCCTGAAACCCTGGGCCGGGCAACTGTTTTTT. The J gene is TRBJ1-4, the V gene TRBV3-1 (or the pseudogene TRBV3-2); D is uncertain. V was cut by 4 bases and J by 12 bases, with 18 bases left in between. This CDR3 is 14 amino acids long. Per germline, CDR1 LGHDT and CDR2 YNNKEL (reference sequence).

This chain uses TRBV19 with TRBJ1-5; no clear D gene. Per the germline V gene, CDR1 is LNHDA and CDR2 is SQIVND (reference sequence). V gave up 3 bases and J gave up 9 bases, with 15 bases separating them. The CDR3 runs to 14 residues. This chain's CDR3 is CASSMRLFRSPQHF. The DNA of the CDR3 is TGTGCCAGTAGTATGCGACTCTTCAGGTCGCCCCAGCATTTT.

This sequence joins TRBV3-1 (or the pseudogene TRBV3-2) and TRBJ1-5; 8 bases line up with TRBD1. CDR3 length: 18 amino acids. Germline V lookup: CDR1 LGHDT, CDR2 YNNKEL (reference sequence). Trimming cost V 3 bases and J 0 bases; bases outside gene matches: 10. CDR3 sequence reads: CASSHEMTGAFSNQPQHF. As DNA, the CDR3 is TGTGCCAGCAGCCACGAGATGACAGGGGCCTTTAGCAATCAGCCCCAGCATTTT.

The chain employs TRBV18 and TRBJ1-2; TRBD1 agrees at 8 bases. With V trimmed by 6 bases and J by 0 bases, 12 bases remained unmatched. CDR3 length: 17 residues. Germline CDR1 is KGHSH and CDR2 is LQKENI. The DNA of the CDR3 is TGTGCCAGCTCGCCGGACAGGGAGCCCTACTCTAACTATGGCTACACCTTC. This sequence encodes CASSPDREPYSNYGYTF.

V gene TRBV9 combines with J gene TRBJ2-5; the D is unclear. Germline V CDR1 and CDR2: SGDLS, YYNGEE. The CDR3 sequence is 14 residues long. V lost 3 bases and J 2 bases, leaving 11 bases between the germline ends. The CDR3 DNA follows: TGTGCCAGCAGCGCCTCCCCGGATCAAGAGACCCAGTACTTC. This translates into CASSASPDQETQYF.

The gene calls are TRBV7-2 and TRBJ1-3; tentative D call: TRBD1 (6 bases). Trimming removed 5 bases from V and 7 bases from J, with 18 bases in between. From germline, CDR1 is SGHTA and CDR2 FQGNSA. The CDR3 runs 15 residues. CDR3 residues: CASSPRPAGANTIYF. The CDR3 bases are TGTGCCAGCAGCCCCCGCCCTGCAGGGGCCAACACCATATATTTT. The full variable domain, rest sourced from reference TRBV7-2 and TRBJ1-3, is GAGVSQSPSNKVTEKGKDVELRCDPISGHTALYWYRQSLGQGLEFLIYFQGNSAPDKSGLPSDRFSAERTGGSVSTLTIQRTQQEDSAVYLCASSPRPAGANTIYFGEGSWLTVV.

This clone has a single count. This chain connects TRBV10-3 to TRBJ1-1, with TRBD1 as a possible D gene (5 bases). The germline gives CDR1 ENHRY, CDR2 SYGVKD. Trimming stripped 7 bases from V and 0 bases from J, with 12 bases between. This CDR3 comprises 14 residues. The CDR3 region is CAITGGGVNTEAFF. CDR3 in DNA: TGTGCCATCACCGGGGGGGGAGTGAACACTGAAGCTTTCTTT.